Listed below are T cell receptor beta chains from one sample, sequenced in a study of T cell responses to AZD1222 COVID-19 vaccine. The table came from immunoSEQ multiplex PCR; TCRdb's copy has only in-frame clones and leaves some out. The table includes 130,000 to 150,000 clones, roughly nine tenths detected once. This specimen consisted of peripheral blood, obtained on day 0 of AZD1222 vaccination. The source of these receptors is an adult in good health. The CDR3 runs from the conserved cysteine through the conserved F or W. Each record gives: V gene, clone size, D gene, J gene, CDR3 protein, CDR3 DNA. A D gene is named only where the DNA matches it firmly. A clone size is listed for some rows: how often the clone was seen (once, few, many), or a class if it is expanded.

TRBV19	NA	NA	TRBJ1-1	CASSPSGVYTEAFF	TGTGCCAGTAGTCCTTCAGGGGTGTACACTGAAGCTTTCTTT
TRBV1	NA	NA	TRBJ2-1	CTSSPLFEQFF	TGCACCAGCAGCCCCCTATTCGAGCAGTTCTTC
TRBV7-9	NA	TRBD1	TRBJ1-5	CASSPSGQGRQPQHF	TGTGCCAGCAGCCCTTCCGGACAGGGGAGACAGCCCCAGCATTTT
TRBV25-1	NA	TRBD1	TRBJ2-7	CASSEWVGTAYEQYF	TGTGCCAGCAGTGAATGGGTGGGGACAGCCTACGAGCAGTACTTC
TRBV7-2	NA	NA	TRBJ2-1	CASSLANDNEQFF	TGTGCCAGCAGCTTAGCGAACGACAATGAGCAGTTCTTC
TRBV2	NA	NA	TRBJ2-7	CAIWTVGPYEQYF	TGTGCCATCTGGACCGTTGGGCCTTACGAGCAGTACTTC
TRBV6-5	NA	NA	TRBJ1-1	CASSPNRARGGEAFF	TGTGCCAGCAGTCCCAACAGGGCCCGAGGAGGTGAAGCTTTCTTT
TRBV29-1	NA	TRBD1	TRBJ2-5	CSAPGQGLETQYF	TGCAGCGCACCGGGACAGGGGCTAGAGACCCAGTACTTC
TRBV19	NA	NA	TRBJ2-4	CASSIRSIAKNIQYF	TGTGCCAGTAGTATAAGATCGATAGCCAAAAACATTCAGTACTTC
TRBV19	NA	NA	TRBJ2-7	CASMTAGGTYEQYF	TGTGCCAGTATGACTGCCGGTGGGACCTACGAGCAGTACTTC
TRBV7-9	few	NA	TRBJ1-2	CASSSTREAQYGYTF	TGTGCCAGCAGCAGTACCCGGGAGGCACAGTATGGCTACACCTTC
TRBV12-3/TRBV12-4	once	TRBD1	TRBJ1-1	CASSRTGGGEAFF	TGTGCCAGCAGCAGAACAGGGGGCGGTGAAGCTTTCTTT
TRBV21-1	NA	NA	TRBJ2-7	CASSKAGGRLSEQYF	TGTGCCAGCAGCAAAGCAGGGGGGCGATTATCCGAGCAGTACTTC
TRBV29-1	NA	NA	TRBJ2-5	CSVGASGTGETQYF	TGCAGCGTTGGAGCTAGCGGTACAGGGGAGACCCAGTACTTC
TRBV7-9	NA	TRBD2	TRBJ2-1	CASSLTPGLAGGLYNEQFF	TGTGCCAGCAGCTTAACCCCGGGACTAGCGGGAGGACTATACAATGAGCAGTTCTTC